This paragraph covers one TCR beta chain sequence. Isolated RNA was reverse transcribed into cDNA used as the sequencing template. The table came from immunoSEQ multiplex PCR; TCRdb's copy has only in-frame clones and leaves some out. The sample carries under 250,000 clones, roughly 57% recorded once. Sorting of PBMCs yielded the CD4+ and CD8+ T cells. This record comes from a study of CD8+ T cells in alopecia areata. As for the study in general: Twice a day, 5 to 10 mg of oral tofacitinib was administered to treated patients. A 6-month off-drug phase came after tofacitinib, which had lasted 6 to 18 months.

V lost 2 bases and J lost 4; bases outside the gene matches: 9. The germline V gene has CDR1 PRHDT and CDR2 FYEKMQ (reference sequence). CDR3 size: 17 residues. The rearrangement links TRBV13 to TRBJ2-3; 10 positions agree with TRBD2. Sequences were derived from CD4+ T cells sorted from blood, sampled at week 0. This TCR was recovered from a human donor with alopecia areata. The CDR3 sequence is CASSLNRGSGGADTQYF. CDR3 bases: TGTGCCAGCAGCTTAAACCGAGGAAGCGGGGGGGCAGATACGCAGTATTTT.